This T cell receptor (beta chain) was identified during a study of lymphopenia after photon versus proton radiotherapy. Broader study findings: Under photons, naive T cells and diversity fell while effector/memory populations rose.

In the case of this clone: No antigen is known for it.

Assay used: immunoSEQ multiplex PCR; TCRdb lists only in-frame clones, some missing. This table has some 29,000 clones, 80% to 90% appearing once. The sequences come from peripheral blood, collected from a patient treated with proton-based radiotherapy. The receptor was isolated from an older woman with cholangiocarcinoma. Some clones in this sample may be carry-over from other donors' samples.

The CDR3 DNA reads as TGTGCCAGCGGGTACGACCGGGAGCTGTTTTTT. It yields the protein CASGYDRELFF. The chain has TRBV2 and TRBJ2-2; D call uncertain. The length of the CDR3 is 11 residues. CDR1 is SNHLY and CDR2 is FYNNEI in the germline V gene. V gave up 8 bases and J gave up 9 bases, with 10 bases separating them.